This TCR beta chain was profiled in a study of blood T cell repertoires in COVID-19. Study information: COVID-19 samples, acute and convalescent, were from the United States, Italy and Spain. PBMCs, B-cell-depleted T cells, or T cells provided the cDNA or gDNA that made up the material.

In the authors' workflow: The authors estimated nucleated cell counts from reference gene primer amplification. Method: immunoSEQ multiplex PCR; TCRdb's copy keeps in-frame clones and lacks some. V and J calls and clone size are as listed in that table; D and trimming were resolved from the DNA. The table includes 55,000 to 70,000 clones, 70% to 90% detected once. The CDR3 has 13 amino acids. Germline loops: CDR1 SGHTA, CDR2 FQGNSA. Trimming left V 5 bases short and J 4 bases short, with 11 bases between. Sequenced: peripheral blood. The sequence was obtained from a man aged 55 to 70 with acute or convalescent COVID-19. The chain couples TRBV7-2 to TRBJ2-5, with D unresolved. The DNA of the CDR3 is TGTGCCAGCAGCCCCCGCTCGGGAGAGACCCAGTACTTC. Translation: CASSPRSGETQYF. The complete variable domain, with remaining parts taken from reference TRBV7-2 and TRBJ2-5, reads GAGVSQSPSNKVTEKGKDVELRCDPISGHTALYWYRQSLGQGLEFLIYFQGNSAPDKSGLPSDRFSAERTGGSVSTLTIQRTQQEDSAVYLCASSPRSGETQYFGPGTRLLVL.